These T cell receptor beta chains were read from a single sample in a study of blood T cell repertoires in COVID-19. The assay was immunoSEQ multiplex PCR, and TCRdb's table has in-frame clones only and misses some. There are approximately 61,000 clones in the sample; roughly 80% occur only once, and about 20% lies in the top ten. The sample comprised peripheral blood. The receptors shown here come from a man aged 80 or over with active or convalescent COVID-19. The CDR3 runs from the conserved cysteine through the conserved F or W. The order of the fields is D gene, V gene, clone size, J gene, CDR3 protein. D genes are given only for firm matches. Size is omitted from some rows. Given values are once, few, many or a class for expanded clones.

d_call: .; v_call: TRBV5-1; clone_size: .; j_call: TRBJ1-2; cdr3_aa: CASSLRDLGGYTF
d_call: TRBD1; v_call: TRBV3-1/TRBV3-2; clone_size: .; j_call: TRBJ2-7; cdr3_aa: CASSQVLGQPYEQYF
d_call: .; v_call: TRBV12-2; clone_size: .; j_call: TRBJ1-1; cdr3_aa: CASRPPGINTEAFF
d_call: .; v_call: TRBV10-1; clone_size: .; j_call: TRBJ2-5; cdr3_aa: CASSITLGETQYF
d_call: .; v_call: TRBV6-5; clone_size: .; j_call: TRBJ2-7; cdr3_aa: CASSYLVHEQYF
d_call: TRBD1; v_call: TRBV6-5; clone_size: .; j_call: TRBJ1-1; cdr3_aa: CASSNRGRNTEAFF
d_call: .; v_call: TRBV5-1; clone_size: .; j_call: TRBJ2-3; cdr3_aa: CASRRRPSTDTQYF
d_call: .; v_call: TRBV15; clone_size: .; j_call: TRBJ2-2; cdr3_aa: CATSTTRTVTGELFF
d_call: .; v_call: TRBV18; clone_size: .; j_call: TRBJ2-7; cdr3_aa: CASSPPGGLHEQYF
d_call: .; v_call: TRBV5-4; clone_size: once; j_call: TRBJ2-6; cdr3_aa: CASSRGGESGANVLTF
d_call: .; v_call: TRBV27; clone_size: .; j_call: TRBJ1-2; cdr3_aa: CASSKEGRVGYTF
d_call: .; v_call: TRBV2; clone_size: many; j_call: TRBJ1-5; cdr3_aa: CASYGTPQGLYSNQPQHF
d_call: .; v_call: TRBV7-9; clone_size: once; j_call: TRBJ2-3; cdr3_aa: CASSPTTDTQYF
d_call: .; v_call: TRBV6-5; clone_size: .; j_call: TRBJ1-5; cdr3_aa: CASSLRRDNSNQPQHF
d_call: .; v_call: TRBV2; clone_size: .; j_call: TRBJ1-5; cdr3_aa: CASSASAGRFSNQPQHF
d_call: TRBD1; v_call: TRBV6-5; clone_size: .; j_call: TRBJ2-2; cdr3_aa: CASSYRRGRTGELFF
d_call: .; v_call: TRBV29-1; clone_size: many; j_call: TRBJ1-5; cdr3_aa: CSVQGTDQPQHF
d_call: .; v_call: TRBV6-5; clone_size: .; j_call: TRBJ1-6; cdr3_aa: CASSYTNRALHF
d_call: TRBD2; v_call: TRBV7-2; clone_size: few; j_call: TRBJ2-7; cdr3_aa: CASSPTSGGRLGEQYF
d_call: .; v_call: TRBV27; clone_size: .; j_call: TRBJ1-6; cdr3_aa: CASSQGLYSPLHF
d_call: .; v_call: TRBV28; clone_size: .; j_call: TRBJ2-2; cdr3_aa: CASSPSENTGELFF
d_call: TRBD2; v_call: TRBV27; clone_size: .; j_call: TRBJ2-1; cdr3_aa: CASSALRAGSRDEQFF
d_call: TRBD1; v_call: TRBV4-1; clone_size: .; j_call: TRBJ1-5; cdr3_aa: CASSQASGGSPQHF
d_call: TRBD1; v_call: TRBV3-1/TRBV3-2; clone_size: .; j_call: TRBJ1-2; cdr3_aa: CVSSLKTGLSGYTF
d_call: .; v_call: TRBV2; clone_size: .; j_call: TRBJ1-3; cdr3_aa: CASQKTASGNTIYF
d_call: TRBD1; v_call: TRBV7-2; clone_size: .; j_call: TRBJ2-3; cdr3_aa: CASRRRGQGHFRADTQYF
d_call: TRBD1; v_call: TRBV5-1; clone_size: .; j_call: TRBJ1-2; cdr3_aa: CASTRQGSNYGYTF
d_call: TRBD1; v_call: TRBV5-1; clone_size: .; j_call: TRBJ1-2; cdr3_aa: CASSSRTGNYGYTF
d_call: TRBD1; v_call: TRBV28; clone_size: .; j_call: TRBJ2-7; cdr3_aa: CASSSPGTGEGYEQYF
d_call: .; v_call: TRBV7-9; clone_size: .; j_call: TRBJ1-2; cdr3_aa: CASSLATEYGYTF
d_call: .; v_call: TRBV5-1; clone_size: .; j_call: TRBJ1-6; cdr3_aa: CASSLVGRAYSPLHF
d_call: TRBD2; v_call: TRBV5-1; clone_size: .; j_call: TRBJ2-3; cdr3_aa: CASSLALAGTTDTQYF
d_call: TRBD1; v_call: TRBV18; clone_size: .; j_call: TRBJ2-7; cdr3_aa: CASSPPPGTGGEQYF
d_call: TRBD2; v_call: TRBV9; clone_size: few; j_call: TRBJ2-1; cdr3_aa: CASSVERGGPDEQFF
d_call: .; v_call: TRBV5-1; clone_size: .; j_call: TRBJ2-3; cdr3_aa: CASSLASAADTQYF
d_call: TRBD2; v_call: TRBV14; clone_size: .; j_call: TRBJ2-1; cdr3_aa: CASSQVLAGDEQFF
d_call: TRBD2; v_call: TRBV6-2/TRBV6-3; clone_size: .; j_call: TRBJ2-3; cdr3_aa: CASSSLAGGGDTQYF